The TCR beta chain described here comes from a study of OX40 agonist ivuxolimab in advanced cancers. Study information: The dose of intravenous ivuxolimab that patients received every 2 weeks ranged from 0.01 to 10 mg/kg. Study-level findings and limits: In a subset of nonresponders, normalized T-cell clonal expansion was also low.

Sequencing was performed with immunoSEQ multiplex PCR; in TCRdb, only in-frame clones are kept and a portion is missing. The data contain roughly 48,000 clones, around 85% of them singletons. Concerning this clone: What it binds is not known.

Per germline, CDR1 MDHEN and CDR2 SYDVKM. The CDR3 extends over 14 amino acids. The germline V and J ends were trimmed by 1 base and 3 bases, with 10 bases remaining between them. The V call is TRBV28, the J call TRBJ2-7, with D possibly being TRBD1 (6 bases). The sequences come from CD4+ or CD8+ T cells sorted from blood, collected in a trial of the OX40 agonist ivuxolimab. This sequence originates from an adult with an advanced solid tumor such as melanoma, head and neck, liver or kidney cancer. The DNA of the CDR3 is TGTGCCAGCAGTTTATCGTCGACAGGCTACGAGCAGTACTTC. This codes for CASSLSSTGYEQYF.